This entry features one T cell receptor beta chain sequence. This sample was included in a study of blood T cell repertoires in COVID-19. Study-level information: Researchers got acute and convalescent COVID-19 samples from the United States, Italy and Spain. Sample material is recorded as cDNA or gDNA derived from T cells, B-cell-depleted T cells, or PBMCs.

The method was immunoSEQ multiplex PCR; TCRdb's version includes in-frame clones alone and lacks a portion of them. The data show under 300,000 clones, about 84% seen once. This TCR was recovered from an elderly man with acute or convalescent COVID-19. Sequencing was carried out using peripheral blood.

CDR3 sequence: CASSYPDSSNQPQHF. DNA for the CDR3: TGTGCCAGCAGTTACCCGGACAGTAGCAATCAGCCCCAGCATTTT. The chain joins TRBV6-6 to TRBJ1-5; weak D call: TRBD1 (6 bases). The length of the CDR3 is 15 residues. In germline, CDR1 is MNHNY, CDR2 SVGAGI (reference sequence). V was pared by 2 bases and J by 0 bases, with 8 bases between.